This record concerns one T cell receptor beta chain sequence. V lost 5 bases to trimming and J lost 8 bases, with 9 bases between them. This CDR3 contains 12 residues. Germline V gene lookup returns CDR1 LNHDA and CDR2 SQIVND (reference sequence). This specimen belongs to a study of blood T cell repertoires in COVID-19. This table comes from immunoSEQ multiplex PCR, and its TCRdb copy is limited to in-frame clones, with some not included. The sample includes about 140,000 clones, 75% to 80% of them seen just once. This clonotype was sampled from a woman in her forties or fifties who had recovered from COVID-19. The chain uses TRBV19 and TRBJ1-4; D remains ambiguous. Sequenced: PBMCs or T cells enriched from blood (not recorded which). CDR3 coding DNA: TGTGCCAGTAGTCCCCGGTTCGAAAAACTGTTTTTT. Translation gives CASSPRFEKLFF.